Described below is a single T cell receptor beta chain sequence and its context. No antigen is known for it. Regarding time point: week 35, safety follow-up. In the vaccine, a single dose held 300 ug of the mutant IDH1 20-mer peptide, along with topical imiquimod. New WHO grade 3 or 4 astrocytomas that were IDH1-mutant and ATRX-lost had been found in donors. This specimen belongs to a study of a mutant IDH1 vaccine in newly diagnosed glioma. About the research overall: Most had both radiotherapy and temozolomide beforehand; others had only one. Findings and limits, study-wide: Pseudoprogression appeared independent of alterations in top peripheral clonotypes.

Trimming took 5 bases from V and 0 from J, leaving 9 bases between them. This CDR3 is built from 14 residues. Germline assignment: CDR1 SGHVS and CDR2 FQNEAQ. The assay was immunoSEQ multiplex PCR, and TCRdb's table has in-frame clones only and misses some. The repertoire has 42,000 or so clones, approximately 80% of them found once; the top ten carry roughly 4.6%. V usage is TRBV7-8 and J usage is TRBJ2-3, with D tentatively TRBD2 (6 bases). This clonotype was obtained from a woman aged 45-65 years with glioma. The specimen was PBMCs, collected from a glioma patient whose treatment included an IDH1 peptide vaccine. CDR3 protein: CASSPGGSTDTQYF. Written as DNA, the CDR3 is TGTGCCAGCAGCCCCGGGGGAAGCACAGATACGCAGTATTTT.